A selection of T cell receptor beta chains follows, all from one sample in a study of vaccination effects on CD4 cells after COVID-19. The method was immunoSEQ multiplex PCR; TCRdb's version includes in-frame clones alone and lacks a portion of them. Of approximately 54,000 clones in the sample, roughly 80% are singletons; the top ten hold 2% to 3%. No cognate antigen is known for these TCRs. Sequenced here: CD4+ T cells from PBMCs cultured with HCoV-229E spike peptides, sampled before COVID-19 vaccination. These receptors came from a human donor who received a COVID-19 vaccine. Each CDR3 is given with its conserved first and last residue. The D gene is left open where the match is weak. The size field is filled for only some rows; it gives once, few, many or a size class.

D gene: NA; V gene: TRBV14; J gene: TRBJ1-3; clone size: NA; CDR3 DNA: TGTGCCAGCAACGACAGGCGCTCTGGAAACACCATATATTTT; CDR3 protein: CASNDRRSGNTIYF
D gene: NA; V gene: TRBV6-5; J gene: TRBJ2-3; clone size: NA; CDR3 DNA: TGTGCCAGCAGTTATTCTTATAGCACAGATACGCAGTATTTT; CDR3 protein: CASSYSYSTDTQYF
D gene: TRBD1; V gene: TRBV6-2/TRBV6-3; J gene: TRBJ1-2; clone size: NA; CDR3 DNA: TGTGCCAGCAGTTATATGCTGACAGGGACCTCCTATGGCTACACCTTC; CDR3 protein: CASSYMLTGTSYGYTF
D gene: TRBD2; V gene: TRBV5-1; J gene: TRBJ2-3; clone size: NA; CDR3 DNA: TGCGCCAGCAGACCCGATTTGGAGCGGGGGGTCCTAGATACGCAGTATTTT; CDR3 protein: CASRPDLERGVLDTQYF
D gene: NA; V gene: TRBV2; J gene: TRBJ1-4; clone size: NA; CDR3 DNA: TGTGCCAGCAGTGATAATGTGAGGGGCGAAAAACTGTTTTTT; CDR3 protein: CASSDNVRGEKLFF
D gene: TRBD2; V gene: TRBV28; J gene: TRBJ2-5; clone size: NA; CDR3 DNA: TGTGCCAGCAGCCCTAGCGGGGGCCAAGAGACCCAGTACTTC; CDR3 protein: CASSPSGGQETQYF
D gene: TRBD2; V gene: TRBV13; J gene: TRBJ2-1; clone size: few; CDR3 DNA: TGTGCCAGCAGCGAACTAGCGGGGACCTCCTACAATGAGCAGTTCTTC; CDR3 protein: CASSELAGTSYNEQFF
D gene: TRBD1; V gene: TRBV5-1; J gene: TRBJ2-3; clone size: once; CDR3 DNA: TGCGCCAGCAGCTTAGGACAGGCCACAGATACGCAGTATTTT; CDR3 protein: CASSLGQATDTQYF
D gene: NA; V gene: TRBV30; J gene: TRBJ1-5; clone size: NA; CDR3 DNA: TGTGCCTGGAGCGCTTATGCTAGCCAGCCCCAGCATTTT; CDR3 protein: CAWSAYASQPQHF
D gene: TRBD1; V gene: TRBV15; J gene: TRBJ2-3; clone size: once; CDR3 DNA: TGTGCCACCAGCAGGGACAGGGGGACAGATACGCAGTATTTT; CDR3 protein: CATSRDRGTDTQYF
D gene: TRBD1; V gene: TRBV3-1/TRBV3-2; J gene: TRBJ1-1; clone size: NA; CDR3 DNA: TGTGCCAGCAGCCAACATGCAGGGGGCAACACTGAAGCTTTCTTT; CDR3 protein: CASSQHAGGNTEAFF
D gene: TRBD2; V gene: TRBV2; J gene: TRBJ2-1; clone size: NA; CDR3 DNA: TGTGCCAGCAGATTCGGGGGGGGGAATGAGCAGTTCTTC; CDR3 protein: CASRFGGGNEQFF
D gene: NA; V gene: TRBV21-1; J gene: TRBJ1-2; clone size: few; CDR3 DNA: TGTGCCAGCAGCAGAAGTTATGGCTACACCTTC; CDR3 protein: CASSRSYGYTF
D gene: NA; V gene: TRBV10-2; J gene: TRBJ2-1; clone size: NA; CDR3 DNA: TGCGCCAGCAGAGAGGTCGGGTATAGCTACAATGAGCAGTTCTTC; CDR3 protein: CASREVGYSYNEQFF
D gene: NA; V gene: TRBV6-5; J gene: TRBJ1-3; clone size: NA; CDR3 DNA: TGTGCCAGCAGTCGAGGGGGGAGCTCTGGAAACACCATATATTTT; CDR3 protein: CASSRGGSSGNTIYF
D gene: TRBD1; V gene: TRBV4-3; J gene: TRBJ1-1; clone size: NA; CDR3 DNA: TGCGCCAGCAGCCGACACTCAGGGGGCGCGAACACTGAAGCTTTCTTT; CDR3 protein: CASSRHSGGANTEAFF
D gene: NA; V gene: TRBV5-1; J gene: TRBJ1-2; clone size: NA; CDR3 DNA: TGCGCCAGCAGGACGACACCAGGGGACTATGGCTACACCTTC; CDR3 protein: CASRTTPGDYGYTF
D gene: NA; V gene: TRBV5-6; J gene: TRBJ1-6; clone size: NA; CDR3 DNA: TGTGCCAGCAGCTTGGTAGGGAATTCACCCCTCCACTTT; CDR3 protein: CASSLVGNSPLHF
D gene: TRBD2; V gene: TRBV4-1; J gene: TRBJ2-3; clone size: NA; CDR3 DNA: TGCGCCAGCAGCCGGACTAGCGGGGGGGCCGGCATTACAGATACGCAGTATTTT; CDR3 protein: CASSRTSGGAGITDTQYF
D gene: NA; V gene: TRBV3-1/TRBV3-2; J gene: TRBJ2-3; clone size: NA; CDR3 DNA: TGTGCCAGCAGCCCCCGGGTAAGCACAGATACGCAGTATTTT; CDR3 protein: CASSPRVSTDTQYF
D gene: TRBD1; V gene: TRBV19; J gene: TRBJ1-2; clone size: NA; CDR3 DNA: TGTGCCAGTAGTATGAAGGGACAGAGTGACGGCTACACCTTC; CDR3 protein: CASSMKGQSDGYTF
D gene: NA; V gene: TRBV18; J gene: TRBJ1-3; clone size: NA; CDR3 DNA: TGTGCCAGCTCACCGGGGTTGCATGCTGGAAACACCATATATTTT; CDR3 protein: CASSPGLHAGNTIYF
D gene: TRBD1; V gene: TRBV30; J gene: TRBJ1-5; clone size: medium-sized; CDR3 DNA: TGTGCCTGGAGTCCCGGGACAGGGAGAACCTATAGCAATCAGCCCCAGCATTTT; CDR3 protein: CAWSPGTGRTYSNQPQHF
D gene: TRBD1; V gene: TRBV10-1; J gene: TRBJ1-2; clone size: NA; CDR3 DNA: TGCGCCAGCAGTGATCAACGGGGACAGGGAATCCCTTGCTATGGCTACACCTTC; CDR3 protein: CASSDQRGQGIPCYGYTF